This entry lists 13 T cell receptor beta chains sequenced from one sample in a study of control samples from healthy donors and cancer patients. Only in-frame clones appear in the TCRdb table, and some are missing; sequencing was by immunoSEQ multiplex PCR. Among around 31,000 clones listed, 94% were seen once. Sequencing used blood. The receptors were sampled from a man aged 55 to 70 in good health.

J is TRBJ1-3 and V is TRBV19; D is perhaps TRBD1 (5 bases). CDR3 size: 14 residues. Trimming cost V 4 bases and J 0 bases, with 7 bases left between them. Germline CDR1 LNHDA, CDR2 SQIVND (reference sequence). CDR3 loop: CASSTGASGNTIYF. The CDR3 region has the DNA TGTGCCAGTAGTACCGGGGCCTCTGGAAACACCATATATTTT.

The chain couples TRBV18 to TRBJ2-5, with D tentatively TRBD1 (6 bases). Germline values: CDR1 KGHSH, CDR2 LQKENI. CDR3 length: 14 residues. Trimming shortened V by 1 base and J by 1 base, and 7 bases separated the two germline ends. The CDR3 is CASSPLDSQETQYF. The CDR3 bases are TGTGCCAGCTCACCACTGGACAGCCAAGAGACCCAGTACTTC.

The J gene is TRBJ1-4, the V gene TRBV4-1; D might be TRBD1 (6 bases). Germline V gives CDR1 MGHRA, CDR2 YSYEKL. V lost 5 bases, J lost 6 bases, and 16 bases lay in between. The CDR3 is 15 amino acids. Here the CDR3 DNA reads TGCGCCAGCAGCAACACAGGGTCTCCCTATGAAAAACTGTTTTTT. It translates to CASSNTGSPYEKLFF.

This chain connects TRBV29-1 to TRBJ2-5; 9 bases map to TRBD1. J lost 5 bases, V lost 5 bases, and 9 bases had no gene match. CDR1 is SQVTM, CDR2 ANQGSEA, per germline. The CDR3 loop spans 14 amino acids. This CDR3 reads CSVRGQGTFETQYF. For the CDR3, the DNA is TGCAGCGTTCGAGGACAGGGGACGTTCGAGACCCAGTACTTC.

The J gene is TRBJ1-5, the V gene TRBV5-4; 7 positions match TRBD1. The V segment lost 0 bases and the J segment 4 bases; nucleotides outside the gene matches: 4. Germline V CDR1 and CDR2: SGHNT, YYREEE (reference sequence). The length of the CDR3 is 15 residues. CDR3 region: CASSLGGTANQPQHF. The DNA for the CDR3 is TGTGCCAGCAGCTTGGGTGGGACAGCTAATCAGCCCCAGCATTTT.

The chain uses TRBV2 and TRBJ2-3; 10 bases are shared with TRBD2. V shed 8 bases, J shed 4 bases, and the junction held 9 bases outside the gene matches. The germline V gene has CDR1 SNHLY and CDR2 FYNNEI. The CDR3 has 15 amino acids. CDR3 protein: CASSGVAGGSDTQYF. The CDR3 DNA sequence: TGTGCCAGCTCGGGGGTAGCGGGGGGTTCAGATACGCAGTATTTT.

The chain combines TRBV3-1 (or the pseudogene TRBV3-2) with TRBJ1-2; perhaps TRBD1 as D (5 bases). The germline V and J ends were trimmed by 5 bases and 8 bases, with 21 bases remaining between them. Germline CDR1 LGHDT, CDR2 YNNKEL (reference sequence). The CDR3 is 15 residues long. The CDR3 loop reads CASSYATRQTNGYTF. The CDR3 DNA follows: TGTGCCAGCAGCTACGCGACCCGACAGACGAACGGCTACACCTTC.

This clone was counted once. The chain carries TRBV10-3 and TRBJ2-1; tentative D call: TRBD2 (7 bases). The CDR3 sequence is 17 residues long. Germline V CDR1 and CDR2: ENHRY, SYGVKD. Trimming left V 8 bases short and J 0 bases short, with 20 bases between. DNA of the CDR3: TGTGCCATCGAAGAGGGGGGGGGCCAGAGCTCCTACAATGAGCAGTTCTTC. This encodes CAIEEGGGQSSYNEQFF.

This chain joins TRBV27 and TRBJ2-5; unclear D gene. The CDR3 loop spans 13 amino acids. Trimming left V 5 bases short and J 1 base short, with 8 bases between. Germline V gives CDR1 MNHEY, CDR2 SMNVEV (reference sequence). This CDR3 reads CASSPRIQETQYF. DNA for the CDR3: TGTGCCAGCAGTCCCCGTATCCAAGAGACCCAGTACTTC.

This chain joins TRBV29-1 and TRBJ1-1, with D unclear. The CDR3 is 13 residues long. Per germline, CDR1 SQVTM and CDR2 ANQGSEA. Trimming pared 4 bases from V and 0 bases from J, leaving 9 bases between. CDR3 in DNA: TGCAGCGTTGCCAAACAGCTGAACACTGAAGCTTTCTTT. It codes for CSVAKQLNTEAFF.

The J gene is TRBJ1-3, the V gene TRBV9, with 8 nucleotides matching TRBD1. The CDR3 totals 18 residues. With 0 bases clipped from V and 0 bases from J, the junction kept 8 bases outside the gene matches. Germline V gene data show CDR1 as SGDLS and CDR2 as YYNGEE. Written as DNA, the CDR3 is TGTGCCAGCAGCGTAGCCCCAGCAGGGGGCTTCTCTGGAAACACCATATATTTT. Translating it yields CASSVAPAGGFSGNTIYF. The complete variable domain, with remaining parts taken from reference TRBV9 and TRBJ1-3, reads DSGVTQTPKHLITATGQRVTLRCSPRSGDLSVYWYQQSLDQGLQFLIQYYNGEERAKGNILERFSAQQFPDLHSELNLSSLELGDSALYFCASSVAPAGGFSGNTIYFGEGSWLTVV.

The table lists this clone with a few counts. The rearrangement links TRBV29-1 to TRBJ1-2, with 8 bases matching TRBD1. The V and J ends lost 3 bases and 2 bases, in that order; junction bases with no gene match: 8. The CDR3 runs to 15 residues. Germline CDR1 reads SQVTM; CDR2 reads ANQGSEA. The CDR3 DNA reads TGCAGCGTTGAGGTACAGGGGGTCGAAAACTATGGCTACACCTTC. Translation gives CSVEVQGVENYGYTF. The complete variable domain, with remaining parts taken from reference TRBV29-1 and TRBJ1-2, reads SAVISQKPSRDICQRGTSLTIQCQVDSQVTMMFWYRQQPGQSLTLIATANQGSEATYESGFVIDKFPISRPNLTFSTLTVSNMSPEDSSIYLCSVEVQGVENYGYTFGSGTRLTVV.

The chain carries TRBV7-2 and TRBJ1-3; TRBD1 matches 7 bases. Per germline, CDR1 SGHTA and CDR2 FQGNSA. Trimming took 3 bases from V and 3 from J; bases not matched to a gene: 5. The length of the CDR3 is 15 residues. The CDR3 nucleotides are TGTGCCAGCAGCTTCGAAGGGGGCAATGGAAACACCATATATTTT. It translates to CASSFEGGNGNTIYF.